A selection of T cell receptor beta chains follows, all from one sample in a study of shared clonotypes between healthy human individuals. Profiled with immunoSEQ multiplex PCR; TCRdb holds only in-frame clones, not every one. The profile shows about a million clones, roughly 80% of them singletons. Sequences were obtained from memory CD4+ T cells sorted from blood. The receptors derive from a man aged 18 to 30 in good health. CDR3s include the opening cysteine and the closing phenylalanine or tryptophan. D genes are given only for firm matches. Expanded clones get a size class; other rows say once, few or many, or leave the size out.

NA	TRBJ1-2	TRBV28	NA	TGTGCCAGCAGTCCTAGTTTAGGGGGCTACACCTTC	CASSPSLGGYTF
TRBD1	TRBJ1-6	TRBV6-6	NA	TGTGCCAGCAGGGGACAGGGGGGAAATTCACCCCTCCACTTT	CASRGQGGNSPLHF
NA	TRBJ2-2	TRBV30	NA	TGTGCCTGGACCCAAGGGAAAGTGAACACCGGGGAGCTGTTTTTT	CAWTQGKVNTGELFF
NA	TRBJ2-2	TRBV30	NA	TGTGCCTGGAGTCGGGCCGGGACGGCTAACACCGGGGAGCTGTTTTTT	CAWSRAGTANTGELFF
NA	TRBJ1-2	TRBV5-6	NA	TGTGCCAGCAGTATTCGACACTTATCGGGCTACACCTTC	CASSIRHLSGYTF
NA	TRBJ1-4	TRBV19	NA	TGTGCCAGTAGGCGATACCGAAGGGACGAAAAACTGTTTTTT	CASRRYRRDEKLFF
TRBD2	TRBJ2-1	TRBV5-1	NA	TGCGCCAGCAGCCGAGATTCTGGCGGGAGCTCCTACAATGAGCAGTTCTTC	CASSRDSGGSSYNEQFF
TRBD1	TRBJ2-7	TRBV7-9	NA	TGTGCCAGCAGCTTAGGCAGGGGGCCCTCCTACGAGCAGTACTTC	CASSLGRGPSYEQYF
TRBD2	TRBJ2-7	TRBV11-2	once	TGTGCCAGCAGCCCGACTAGCGGGGCCTACGAGCAGTACTTC	CASSPTSGAYEQYF
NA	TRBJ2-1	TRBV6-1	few	TGTGCCAGCAGTGAATTGGGAGCGTCCTACAATGAGCAGTTCTTC	CASSELGASYNEQFF
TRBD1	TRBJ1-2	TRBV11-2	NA	TGTGCCAGCAGCTTGGGGGACAGGGAGAGCTATGGCTACACCTTC	CASSLGDRESYGYTF
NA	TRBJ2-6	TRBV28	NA	TGTGCCAGCAGTCAGAGACTTGGGGCCAACGTCCTGACTTTC	CASSQRLGANVLTF
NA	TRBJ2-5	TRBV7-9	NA	TGTGCCAGCAGCTTAGGAATAGGAGGGTTAGAGACCCAGTACTTC	CASSLGIGGLETQYF
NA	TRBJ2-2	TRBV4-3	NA	TGCGCCAGCAGCCAAGTTGAAACACTTAACACCGGGGAGCTGTTTTTT	CASSQVETLNTGELFF
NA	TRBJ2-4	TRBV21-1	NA	TGTGCCAGCAGCAAAGATTGTGGAGCCAAAAACATTCAGTACTTC	CASSKDCGAKNIQYF
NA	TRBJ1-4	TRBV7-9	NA	TGTGCCAGCAGCTCGACAGGATCAACTAATGAAAAACTGTTTTTT	CASSSTGSTNEKLFF
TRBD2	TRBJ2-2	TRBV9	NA	TGTGCCAGCAGCGTAGGTCCAGCGGGAGGGCCTATGAGACCCACCGGGGAGCTGTTTTTT	CASSVGPAGGPMRPTGELFF
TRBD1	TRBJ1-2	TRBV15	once	TGTGCCACCAGCTCCGACGGACAGGGGGCCTATGGCTACACCTTC	CATSSDGQGAYGYTF
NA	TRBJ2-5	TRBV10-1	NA	TGCGCCAGCAGTGATTCTCGCCAAGGGGGACAAGAGACCCAGTACTTC	CASSDSRQGGQETQYF
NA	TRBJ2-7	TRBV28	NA	TGTGCCAGCATTCAGCCGGGATCCTACGAGCAGTACTTC	CASIQPGSYEQYF
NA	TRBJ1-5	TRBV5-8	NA	TGTGCCAGCAGCTTGTTAGGCTCCCTTGCGGGTCAGCCCCAGCATTTT	CASSLLGSLAGQPQHF
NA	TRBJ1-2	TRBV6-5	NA	TGTGCCAGCAGTCTCGATCAGGGCAGTCGAGGCTACACCTTC	CASSLDQGSRGYTF
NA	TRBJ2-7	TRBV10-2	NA	TGCGCCAGCAGGGGGATCCTCGACGAGCAGTACTTC	CASRGILDEQYF
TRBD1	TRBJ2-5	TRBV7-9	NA	TGTGCCAGCAGCAAATTAACCGGGACAGGGGTGGAGACCCAGTACTTC	CASSKLTGTGVETQYF
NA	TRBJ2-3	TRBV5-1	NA	TGCGCCAGCAGCTTGTCCGCTCCCCCAGATACGCAGTATTTT	CASSLSAPPDTQYF
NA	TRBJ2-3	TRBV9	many	TGTGCCAGCAGCATCCGGGACTCATATCAAGATACGCAGTATTTT	CASSIRDSYQDTQYF
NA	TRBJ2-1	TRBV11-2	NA	TGTGCCAGCAGCTTAGAGGGGGGCAAGAACAATGAGCAGTTCTTC	CASSLEGGKNNEQFF
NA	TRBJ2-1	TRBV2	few	TGTGCCAGCAGAAGGTACAATGAGCAGTTCTTC	CASRRYNEQFF